The T cell receptor beta chain under discussion was sequenced for a study of CD8+ T cells in alopecia areata. Overall study: Treatment of the treated patients consisted of oral tofacitinib, 5 to 10 mg twice daily.

The authors extracted RNA and reverse transcribed it into cDNA as the sequencing template. The data were produced by immunoSEQ multiplex PCR, yet TCRdb's version contains in-frame clones alone and is incomplete. The repertoire has over 200,000 clones, 57% of them found once; the top ten carry less than 0.6%. Researchers gathered lesional scalp punch biopsies and peripheral blood from patients with alopecia areata. Trimming took off 5 bases at V and 3 bases at J, with 10 bases between the two ends. This CDR3 comprises 12 residues. The germline gives CDR1 GTSNPN, CDR2 SVGIG (reference sequence). A word on this clone: Its antigen is undetermined.

Notes on the study in general: Between patients, shared TCR sequences were less clear than in mice. This was possibly due in part to HLA diversity in the patient population.

The sequencing used CD4+ T cells sorted from blood, collected at week 0. The chain joins TRBV30 to TRBJ1-1, with D uncertain. This clonotype was obtained from a human donor with alopecia areata. CDR3 protein: CAWSRVDTEAFF. In DNA form, the CDR3 reads TGTGCCTGGTCCAGAGTGGACACTGAAGCTTTCTTT.